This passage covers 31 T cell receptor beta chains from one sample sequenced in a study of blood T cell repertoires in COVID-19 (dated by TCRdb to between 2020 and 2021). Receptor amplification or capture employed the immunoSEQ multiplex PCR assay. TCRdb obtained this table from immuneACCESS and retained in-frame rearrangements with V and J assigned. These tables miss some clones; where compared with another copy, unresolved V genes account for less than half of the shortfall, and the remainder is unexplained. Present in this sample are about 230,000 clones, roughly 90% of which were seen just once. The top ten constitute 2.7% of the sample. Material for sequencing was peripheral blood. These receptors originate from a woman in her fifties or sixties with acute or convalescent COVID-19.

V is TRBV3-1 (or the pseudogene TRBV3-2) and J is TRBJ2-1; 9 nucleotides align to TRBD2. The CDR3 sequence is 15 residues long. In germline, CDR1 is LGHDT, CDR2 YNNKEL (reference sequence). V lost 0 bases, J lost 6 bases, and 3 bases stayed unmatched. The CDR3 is CASSQDTREGNEQFF. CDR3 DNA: TGTGCCAGCAGCCAAGATACGCGGGAGGGCAATGAGCAGTTCTTC.

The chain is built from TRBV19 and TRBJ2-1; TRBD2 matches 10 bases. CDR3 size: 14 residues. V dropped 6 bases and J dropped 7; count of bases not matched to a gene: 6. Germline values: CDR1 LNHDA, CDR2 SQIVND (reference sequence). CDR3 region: CASREGLAENEQFF. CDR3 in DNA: TGTGCCAGTAGAGAAGGACTAGCGGAAAATGAGCAGTTCTTC.

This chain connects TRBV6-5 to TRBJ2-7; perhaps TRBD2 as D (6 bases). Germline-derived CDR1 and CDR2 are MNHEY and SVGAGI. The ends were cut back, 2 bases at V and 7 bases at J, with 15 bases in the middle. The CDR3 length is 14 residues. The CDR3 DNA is TGTGCCAGCAGTTACGGCGGGACGAGGGGAGAGCAGTACTTC. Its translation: CASSYGGTRGEQYF.

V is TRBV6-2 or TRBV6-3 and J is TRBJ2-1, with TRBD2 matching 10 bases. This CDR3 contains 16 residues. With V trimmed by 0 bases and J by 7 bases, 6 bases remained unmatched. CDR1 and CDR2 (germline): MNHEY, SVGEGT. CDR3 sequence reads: CASSYSGAGGENEQFF. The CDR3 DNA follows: TGTGCCAGCAGTTACTCGGGAGCGGGAGGGGAGAATGAGCAGTTCTTC.

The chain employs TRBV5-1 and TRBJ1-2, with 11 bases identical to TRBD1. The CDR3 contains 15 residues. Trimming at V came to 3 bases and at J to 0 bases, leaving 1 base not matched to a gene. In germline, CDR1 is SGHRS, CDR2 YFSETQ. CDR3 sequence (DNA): TGCGCCAGCAGCTGGGGACAGGGGGCTAACTATGGCTACACCTTC. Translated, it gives CASSWGQGANYGYTF.

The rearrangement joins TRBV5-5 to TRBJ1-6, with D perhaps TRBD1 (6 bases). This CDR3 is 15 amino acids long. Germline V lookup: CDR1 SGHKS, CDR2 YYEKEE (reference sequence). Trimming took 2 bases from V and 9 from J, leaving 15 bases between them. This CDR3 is CASSFLQGEASPLHF. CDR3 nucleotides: TGTGCCAGCAGCTTCTTACAGGGTGAGGCTTCACCCCTCCACTTT. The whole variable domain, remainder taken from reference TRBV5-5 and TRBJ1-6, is DAGVTQSPTHLIKTRGQQVTLRCSPISGHKSVSWYQQVLGQGPQFIFQYYEKEERGRGNFPDRFSARQFPNYSSELNVNALLLGDSALYLCASSFLQGEASPLHFGNGTRLTVT.

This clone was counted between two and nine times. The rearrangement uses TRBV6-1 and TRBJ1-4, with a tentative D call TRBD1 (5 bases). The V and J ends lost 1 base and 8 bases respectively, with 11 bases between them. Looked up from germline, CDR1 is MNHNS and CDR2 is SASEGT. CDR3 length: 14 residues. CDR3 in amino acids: CASSEGGSAEKLFF. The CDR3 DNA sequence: TGTGCCAGCAGTGAAGGGGGCAGCGCCGAAAAACTGTTTTTT.

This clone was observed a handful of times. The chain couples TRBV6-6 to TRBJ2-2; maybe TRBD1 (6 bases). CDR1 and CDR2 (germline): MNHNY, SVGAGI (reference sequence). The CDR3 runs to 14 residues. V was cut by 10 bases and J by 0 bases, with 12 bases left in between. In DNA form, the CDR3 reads TGTGCCACCCGGACAGAAACGAACACCGGGGAGCTGTTTTTT. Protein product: CATRTETNTGELFF.

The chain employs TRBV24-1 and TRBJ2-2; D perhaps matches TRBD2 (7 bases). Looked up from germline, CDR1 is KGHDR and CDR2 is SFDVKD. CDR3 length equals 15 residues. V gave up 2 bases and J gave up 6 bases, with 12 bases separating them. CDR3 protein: CATSDYRAGAGELFF. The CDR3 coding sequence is TGTGCCACCAGTGATTACAGGGCGGGGGCCGGGGAGCTGTTTTTT.

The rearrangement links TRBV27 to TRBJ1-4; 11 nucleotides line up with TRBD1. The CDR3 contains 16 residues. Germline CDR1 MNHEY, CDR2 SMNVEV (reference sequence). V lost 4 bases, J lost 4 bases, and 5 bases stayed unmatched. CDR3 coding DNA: TGTGCCAGCAGTTCTTCAGGGACAGGGGGTAATGAAAAACTGTTTTTT. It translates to CASSSSGTGGNEKLFF.

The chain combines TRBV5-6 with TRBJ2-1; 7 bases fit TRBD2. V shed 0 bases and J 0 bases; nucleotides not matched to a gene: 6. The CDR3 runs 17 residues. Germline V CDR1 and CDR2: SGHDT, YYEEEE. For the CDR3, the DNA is TGTGCCAGCAGCTTGGGGACTAGGATAAGCTCCTACAATGAGCAGTTCTTC. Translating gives CASSLGTRISSYNEQFF.

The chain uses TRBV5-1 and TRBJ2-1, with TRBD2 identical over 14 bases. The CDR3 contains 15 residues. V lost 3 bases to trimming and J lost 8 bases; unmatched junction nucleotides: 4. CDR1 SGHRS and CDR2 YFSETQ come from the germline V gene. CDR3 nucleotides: TGCGCCAGCAGCTCCGGGACTAGCGGGAGCGATGAGCAGTTCTTC. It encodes CASSSGTSGSDEQFF.

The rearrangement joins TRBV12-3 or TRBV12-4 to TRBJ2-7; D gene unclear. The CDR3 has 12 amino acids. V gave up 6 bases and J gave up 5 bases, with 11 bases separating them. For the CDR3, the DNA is TGTGCCAGCAGCTTTTCTAAAAACGAGCAGTACTTC. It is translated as CASSFSKNEQYF.

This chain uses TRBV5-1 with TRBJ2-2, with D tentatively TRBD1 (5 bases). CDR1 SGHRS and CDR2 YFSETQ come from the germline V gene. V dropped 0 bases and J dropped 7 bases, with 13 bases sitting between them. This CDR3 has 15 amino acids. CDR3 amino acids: CASSLVAGSIGELFF. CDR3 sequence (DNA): TGCGCCAGCAGCTTGGTGGCAGGGTCCATCGGGGAGCTGTTTTTT.

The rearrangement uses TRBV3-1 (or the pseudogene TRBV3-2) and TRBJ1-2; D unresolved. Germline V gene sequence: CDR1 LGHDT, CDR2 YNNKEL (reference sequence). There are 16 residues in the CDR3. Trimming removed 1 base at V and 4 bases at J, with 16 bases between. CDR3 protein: CASSQALFTSVYGYTF. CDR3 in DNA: TGTGCCAGCAGCCAAGCCCTCTTTACTTCCGTCTATGGCTACACCTTC.

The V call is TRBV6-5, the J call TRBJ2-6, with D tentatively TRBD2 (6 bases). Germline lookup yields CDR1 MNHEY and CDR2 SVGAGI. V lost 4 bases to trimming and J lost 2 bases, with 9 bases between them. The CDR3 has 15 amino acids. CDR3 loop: CASSLASAGANVLTF. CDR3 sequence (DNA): TGTGCCAGCAGTTTGGCTAGCGCTGGGGCCAACGTCCTGACTTTC.

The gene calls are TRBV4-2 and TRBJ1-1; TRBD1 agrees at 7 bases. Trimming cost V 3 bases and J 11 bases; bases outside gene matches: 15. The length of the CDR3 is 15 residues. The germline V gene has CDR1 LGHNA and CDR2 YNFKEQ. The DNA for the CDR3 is TGTGCCAGCAGCCAGACCCGGACAGGAGCGCTTTGGGCTTTCTTT. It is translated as CASSQTRTGALWAFF.

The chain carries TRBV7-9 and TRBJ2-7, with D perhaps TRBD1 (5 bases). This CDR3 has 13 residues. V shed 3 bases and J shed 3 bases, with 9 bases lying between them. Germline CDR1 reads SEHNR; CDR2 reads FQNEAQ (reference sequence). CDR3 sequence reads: CASSFREFYEQYF. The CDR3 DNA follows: TGTGCCAGCAGCTTCAGGGAATTCTACGAGCAGTACTTC.

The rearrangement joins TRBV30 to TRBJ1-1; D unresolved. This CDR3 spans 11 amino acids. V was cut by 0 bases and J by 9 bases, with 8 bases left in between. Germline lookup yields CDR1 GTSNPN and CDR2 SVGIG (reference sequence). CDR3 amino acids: CAWSVLDQAFF. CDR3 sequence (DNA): TGTGCCTGGAGTGTACTAGATCAAGCTTTCTTT.

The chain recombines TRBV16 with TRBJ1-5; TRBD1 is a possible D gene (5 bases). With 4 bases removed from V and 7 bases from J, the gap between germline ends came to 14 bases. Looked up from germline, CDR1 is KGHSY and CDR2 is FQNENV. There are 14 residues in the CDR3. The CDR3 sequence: CASSPRGERQPQHF. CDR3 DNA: TGTGCCAGCAGCCCCCGGGGGGAGAGACAGCCCCAGCATTTT.

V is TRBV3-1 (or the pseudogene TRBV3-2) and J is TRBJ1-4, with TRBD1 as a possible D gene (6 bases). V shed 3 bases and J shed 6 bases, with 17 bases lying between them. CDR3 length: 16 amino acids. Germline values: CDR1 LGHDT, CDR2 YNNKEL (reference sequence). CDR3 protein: CASSHLGGGRYEKLFF. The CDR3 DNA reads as TGTGCCAGCAGCCACCTGGGAGGGGGAAGGTATGAAAAACTGTTTTTT.

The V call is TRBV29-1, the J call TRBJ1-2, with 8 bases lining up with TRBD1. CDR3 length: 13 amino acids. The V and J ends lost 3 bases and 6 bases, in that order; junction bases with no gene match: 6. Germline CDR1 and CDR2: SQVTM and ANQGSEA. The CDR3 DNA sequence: TGCAGCGTTGAGGACAGGGCGAACGATGGCTACACCTTC. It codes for CSVEDRANDGYTF.

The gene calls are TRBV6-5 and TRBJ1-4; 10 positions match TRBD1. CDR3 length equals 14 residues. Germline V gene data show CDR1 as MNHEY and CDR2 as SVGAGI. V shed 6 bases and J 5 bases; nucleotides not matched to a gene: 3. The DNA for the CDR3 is TGTGCCAGCAGGGACAGGGGGAGGAATGAAAAACTGTTTTTT. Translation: CASRDRGRNEKLFF.

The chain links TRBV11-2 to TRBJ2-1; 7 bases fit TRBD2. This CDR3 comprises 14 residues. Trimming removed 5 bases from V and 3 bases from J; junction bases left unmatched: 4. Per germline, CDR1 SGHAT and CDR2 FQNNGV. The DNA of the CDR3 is TGTGCCAGCAGCCACCTAGCGGTCTACAATGAGCAGTTCTTC. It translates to CASSHLAVYNEQFF.

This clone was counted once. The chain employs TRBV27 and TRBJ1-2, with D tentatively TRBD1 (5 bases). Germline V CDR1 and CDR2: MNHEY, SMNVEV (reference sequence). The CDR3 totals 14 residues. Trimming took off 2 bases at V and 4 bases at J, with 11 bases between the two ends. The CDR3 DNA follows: TGTGCCAGCAGTTTACGGGGGGGAAGCTATGGCTACACCTTC. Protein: CASSLRGGSYGYTF.

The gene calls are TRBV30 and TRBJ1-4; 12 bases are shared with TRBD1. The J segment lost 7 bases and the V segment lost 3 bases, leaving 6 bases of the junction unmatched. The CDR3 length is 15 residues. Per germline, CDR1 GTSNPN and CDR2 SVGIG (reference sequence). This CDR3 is CAWRGTGGRGEKLFF. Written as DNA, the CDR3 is TGTGCCTGGAGGGGGACAGGGGGCCGCGGTGAAAAACTGTTTTTT. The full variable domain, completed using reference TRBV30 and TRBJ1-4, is SQTIHQWPATLVQPVGSPLSLECTVEGTSNPNLYWYRQAAGRGLQLLFYSVGIGQISSEVPQNLSASRPQDRQFILSSKKLLLSDSGFYLCAWRGTGGRGEKLFFGSGTQLSVL.

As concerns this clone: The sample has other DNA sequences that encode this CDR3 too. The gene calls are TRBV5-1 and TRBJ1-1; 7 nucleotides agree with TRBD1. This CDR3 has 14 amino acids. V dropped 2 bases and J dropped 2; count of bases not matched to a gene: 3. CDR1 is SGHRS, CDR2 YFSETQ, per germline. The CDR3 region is CASSLQGFNTEAFF. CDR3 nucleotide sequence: TGCGCCAGCAGCTTACAGGGGTTTAACACTGAAGCTTTCTTT.

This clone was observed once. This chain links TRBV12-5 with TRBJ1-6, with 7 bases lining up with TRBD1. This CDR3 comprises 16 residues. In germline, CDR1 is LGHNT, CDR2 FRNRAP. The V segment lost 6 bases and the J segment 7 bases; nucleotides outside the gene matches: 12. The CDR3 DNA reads TGTGCTAGTGGGTGGGGGACGACAGGGATGAATTCACCCCTCCACTTT. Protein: CASGWGTTGMNSPLHF.

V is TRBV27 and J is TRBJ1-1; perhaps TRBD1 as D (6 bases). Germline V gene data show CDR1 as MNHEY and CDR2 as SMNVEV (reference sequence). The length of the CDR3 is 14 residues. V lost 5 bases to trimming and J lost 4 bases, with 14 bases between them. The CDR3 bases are TGTGCCAGCAGTCCGTGGAAAGGGGGCACTGAAGCTTTCTTT. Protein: CASSPWKGGTEAFF.

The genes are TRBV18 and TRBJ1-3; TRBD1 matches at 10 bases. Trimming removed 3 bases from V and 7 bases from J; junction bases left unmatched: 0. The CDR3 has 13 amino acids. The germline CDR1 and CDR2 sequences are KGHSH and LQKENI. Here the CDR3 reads CASSPGQGNTIYF. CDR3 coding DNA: TGTGCCAGCTCACCGGGACAGGGGAACACCATATATTTT.

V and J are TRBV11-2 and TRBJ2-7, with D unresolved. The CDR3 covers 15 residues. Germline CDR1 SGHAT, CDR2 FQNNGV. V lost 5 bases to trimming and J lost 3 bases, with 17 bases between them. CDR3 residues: CASSSIATLGYEQYF. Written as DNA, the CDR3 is TGTGCCAGCAGCAGTATCGCGACACTCGGCTACGAGCAGTACTTC.